A single sample gave rise to the 20 T cell receptor beta chains below, sequenced in a study of cytomegalovirus exposure and HLA in healthy donors. PCR used 60 Vbeta primers and 13 Jbeta primers. Sequencing used immunoSEQ multiplex PCR; TCRdb keeps in-frame clones, though not all of them. The sample lists a few hundred thousand clones, 60% to 85% occurring once. Input material: PBMCs. Every receptor here comes from a man aged 35 to 55 in good health and CMV-seronegative.

There are a few counts of this clone. The J gene is TRBJ1-2, the V gene TRBV5-1; 10 positions agree with TRBD1. CDR1 and CDR2 from the germline V gene are SGHRS and YFSETQ. The V segment lost 5 bases and the J segment 6 bases; nucleotides outside the gene matches: 13. The CDR3 is 16 amino acids. The chain's CDR3 is CASSRDPGTGVHGYTF. DNA for the CDR3: TGCGCCAGCAGTCGAGATCCCGGGACAGGGGTCCATGGCTACACCTTC.

Only a few counts were recorded for this clone. The gene calls are TRBV4-1 and TRBJ1-1; D uncertain. V lost 1 base and J lost 2, with 8 bases in between. Per the germline V gene, CDR1 is MGHRA and CDR2 is YSYEKL. The CDR3 runs 14 residues. The CDR3 reads CASSQVTANTEAFF. The DNA for the CDR3 is TGCGCCAGCAGCCAAGTTACAGCCAACACTGAAGCTTTCTTT.

A word on this clone: A junction end diverges from the germline sequence, so it may reflect a read error. For the CDR3, the DNA is TGCGCCAGCAGATTGGGAGGAGAGACTCCCTATGGCTACACCTTC. Encoded protein: CASRLGGETPYGYTF. The chain joins TRBV5-1 to TRBJ1-2; D is unclear. Germline V gene data show CDR1 as SGHRS and CDR2 as YFSETQ. This CDR3 has 15 residues. Based on the CDR3 plus reference TRBV5-1 and TRBJ1-2, the full variable domain is KAGVTQTPRYLIKTRGQQVTLSCSPISGHRSVSWYQQTPGQGLQFLFEYFSETQRNKGNFPGRFSGRQFSNSRSEMNVSTLELGDSALYLCASRLGGETPYGYTFGSGTRLTVV.

This clone occurred once. The chain combines TRBV7-9 with TRBJ2-3; no clear D gene. Trimming pared 1 base from V and 0 bases from J, leaving 11 bases between. Per the germline V gene, CDR1 is SEHNR and CDR2 is FQNEAQ (reference sequence). This CDR3 has 16 residues. The CDR3 DNA reads as TGTGCCAGCAGCTTAGGGGTCGGGTCTAGCACAGATACGCAGTATTTT. Translation gives CASSLGVGSSTDTQYF.

The chain joins TRBV10-3 to TRBJ2-5; the match to TRBD2 covers 9 bases. Germline V gives CDR1 ENHRY, CDR2 SYGVKD. After removal of 10 bases from V and 2 bases from J, the junction contained 11 bases not matched to a gene. This CDR3 region has 15 residues. Here the CDR3 reads CATSSREGGQETQYF. CDR3 in DNA: TGTGCCACCTCCTCGCGGGAGGGCGGGCAAGAGACCCAGTACTTC.

This clone was counted a few times. The V and J genes are TRBV5-6 and TRBJ2-1; 7 nucleotides align to TRBD1. J lost 4 bases, V lost 4 bases, and 2 bases had no gene match. Germline-derived CDR1 and CDR2 are SGHDT and YYEEEE. The CDR3 totals 13 residues. The CDR3 loop reads CASSGDSYNEQFF. The CDR3 DNA reads TGTGCCAGCAGCGGGGACAGTTACAATGAGCAGTTCTTC.

This clone was counted between two and nine times. The genes are TRBV4-1 and TRBJ1-2; D call uncertain. This CDR3 is 14 amino acids long. The V end was cut by 0 bases, the J end by 3 bases, with 8 bases between. The germline V gene has CDR1 MGHRA and CDR2 YSYEKL. CDR3 nucleotides: TGCGCCAGCAGCCAAGAGCGGGGTGACTATGGCTACACCTTC. Translating it yields CASSQERGDYGYTF.

The chain combines TRBV2 with TRBJ2-3; 8 bases are a match to TRBD2. The CDR3 runs 15 residues. Per the germline V gene, CDR1 is SNHLY and CDR2 is FYNNEI. V shed 6 bases and J 2 bases; nucleotides not matched to a gene: 7. The CDR3 coding sequence is TGTGCCAGCAGGCCCCAGCGGGGGATCACAGATACGCAGTATTTT. The encoded protein is CASRPQRGITDTQYF.

The sample holds a few counts of this clone. The rearrangement joins TRBV5-4 to TRBJ2-3; 10 bases line up with TRBD2. This CDR3 spans 16 amino acids. The V segment lost 2 bases and the J segment 5 bases; nucleotides outside the gene matches: 8. Germline lookup yields CDR1 SGHNT and CDR2 YYREEE (reference sequence). The CDR3 sequence: CASSLKSGRVGDTQYF. CDR3 coding DNA: TGTGCCAGCAGCTTAAAAAGCGGGAGGGTCGGAGATACGCAGTATTTT.

The V and J genes are TRBV4-3 and TRBJ2-3, with 11 bases fitting TRBD2. The CDR3 spans 14 residues. Germline V lookup: CDR1 LGHNA, CDR2 YSLEER. Losses at the gene ends were 4 bases for V and 4 bases for J; bases not matched to a gene: 1. For the CDR3, the DNA is TGCGCCAGCAGCCCGGGACTAGCGGCAGATACGCAGTATTTT. It translates to CASSPGLAADTQYF.

This rearrangement joins TRBV7-6 to TRBJ1-5; D not certain. The CDR3 spans 14 residues. The V and J ends lost 2 bases and 7 bases respectively, with 12 bases between them. Germline CDR1 is SGHVS and CDR2 is FNYEAQ. As DNA, the CDR3 is TGTGCCAGCAGCTTATCTTTGTCTGGCCAGCCCCAGCATTTT. The encoded protein is CASSLSLSGQPQHF.

This chain joins TRBV27 and TRBJ2-7; no reliable D call. The CDR3 totals 14 residues. Germline CDR1 MNHEY, CDR2 SMNVEV (reference sequence). The V and J ends lost 7 bases and 2 bases respectively, with 15 bases between them. The CDR3 here is CASIPNKNPYEQYF. The CDR3, as DNA: TGTGCCAGCATCCCTAATAAAAACCCCTACGAGCAGTACTTC.

The V call is TRBV7-9, the J call TRBJ2-3; TRBD1 matches 9 bases. This CDR3 has 15 amino acids. J lost 2 bases, V lost 6 bases, and 6 bases had no gene match. CDR1 and CDR2 (germline): SEHNR, FQNEAQ (reference sequence). The CDR3 nucleotides are TGTGCCAGCAGTTGGGGGGACAGGGCCACAGATACGCAGTATTTT. Translation: CASSWGDRATDTQYF.

This chain uses TRBV6-1 with TRBJ1-6; 7 nucleotides align to TRBD1. The V segment lost 6 bases and the J segment 6 bases; nucleotides outside the gene matches: 8. The germline V gene encodes CDR1 MNHNS and CDR2 SASEGT. There are 15 residues in the CDR3. CDR3 in amino acids: CASSIPGQINSPLHF. CDR3 bases: TGTGCCAGCAGCATACCGGGACAGATTAATTCACCCCTCCACTTT.

This chain joins TRBV19 and TRBJ1-5, with unresolved D. The CDR3 runs 16 residues. Germline CDR1 reads LNHDA; CDR2 reads SQIVND (reference sequence). Trimming left V 0 bases short and J 5 bases short, with 14 bases between. This CDR3 is CASSIDHEGFDQPQHF. The DNA for the CDR3 is TGTGCCAGTAGTATAGATCATGAGGGTTTCGATCAGCCCCAGCATTTT.

This chain uses TRBV29-1 with TRBJ2-3; the D gene is possibly TRBD2 (5 bases). The V end was cut by 7 bases, the J end by 3 bases, with 11 bases between. Germline CDR1 reads SQVTM; CDR2 reads ANQGSEA. The CDR3 spans 12 residues. The CDR3 loop reads CSARETTDTQYF. DNA of the CDR3: TGCAGCGCAAGGGAGACGACAGATACGCAGTATTTT.

As regards this clone: A much larger clone sits a single nucleotide away, making a read error possible. The V call is TRBV28, the J call TRBJ2-1, with TRBD2 matching over 9 bases. The junction had 2 bases not matched to a gene; V was cut back by 5 bases and J by 0 bases. CDR3 size: 15 residues. Germline values: CDR1 MDHEN, CDR2 SYDVKM. The CDR3 bases are TGTGCCAGCAGTGTTAGCGGGAGCTCCTACAATGAGCAGTTCTTC. Translating it yields CASSVSGSSYNEQFF. The full variable domain, its missing parts supplied by reference TRBV28 and TRBJ2-1, is DVKVTQSSRYLVKRTGEKVFLECVQDMDHENMFWYRQDPGLGLRLIYFSYDVKMKEKGDIPEGYSVSREKKERFSLILESASTNQTSMYLCASSVSGSSYNEQFFGPGTRLTVL.

The chain recombines TRBV13 with TRBJ2-3; 10 nucleotides match TRBD2. The V gene end was trimmed by 4 bases and the J gene end by 7 bases; junction bases not matched to a gene: 8. The CDR3 runs to 15 residues. Germline CDR1 reads PRHDT; CDR2 reads FYEKMQ (reference sequence). The CDR3 DNA sequence: TGTGCCAGCAGCTCATCAGCGGGAGGGCAGAATACGCAGTATTTT. It is translated as CASSSSAGGQNTQYF. The full variable domain, rest sourced from reference TRBV13 and TRBJ2-3, is AAGVIQSPRHLIKEKRETATLKCYPIPRHDTVYWYQQGPGQDPQFLISFYEKMQSDKGSIPDRFSAQQFSDYHSELNMSSLELGDSALYFCASSSSAGGQNTQYFGPGTRLTVL.

J is TRBJ1-5 and V is TRBV10-3; a possible D gene is TRBD1 (6 bases). Germline CDR1 ENHRY, CDR2 SYGVKD. The V and J ends lost 10 bases and 4 bases respectively, with 14 bases between them. The CDR3 length is 13 residues. The CDR3 DNA is TGTGCCACTCTACAGGGAAAAAATCAGCCCCAGCATTTT. Its protein is CATLQGKNQPQHF.

V usage is TRBV29-1 and J usage is TRBJ1-5, with 7 bases identical to TRBD1. The CDR3 totals 12 residues. The V gene's germline CDR1 is SQVTM and CDR2 ANQGSEA. V shed 5 bases, J shed 6 bases, and the junction held 4 bases outside the gene matches. CDR3 sequence reads: CSVRQGAQPQHF. CDR3 nucleotides: TGCAGCGTTCGACAGGGTGCTCAGCCCCAGCATTTT.